Listed here are 3 T cell receptor beta chains from one sample, sequenced in a study of control samples from healthy donors and cancer patients. Profiled with immunoSEQ multiplex PCR; TCRdb holds only in-frame clones, not every one. Altogether around 90,000 clones are present, about 83% being singletons, with the ten largest covering less than 2.5%. Material for sequencing was blood. The receptors were gathered from a woman aged 40 to 55 in good health.

V usage is TRBV5-4 and J usage is TRBJ2-7, with a possible D match to TRBD1 (5 bases). V lost 4 bases to trimming and J lost 3 bases, with 14 bases between them. Germline CDR1 and CDR2: SGHNT and YYREEE (reference sequence). This CDR3 has 14 residues. CDR3 in DNA: TGTGCCAGCAGCCTGCAGGGTGCCCTCTACGAGCAGTACTTC. Translating gives CASSLQGALYEQYF. Using reference TRBV5-4 and TRBJ2-7 for the parts outside the CDR3, the full variable domain is ETGVTQSPTHLIKTRGQQVTLRCSSQSGHNTVSWYQQALGQGPQFIFQYYREEENGRGNFPPRFSGLQFPNYSSELNVNALELDDSALYLCASSLQGALYEQYFGPGTRLTVT.

CDR3 amino acids: CASSLRQGTNEKLFF. The CDR3, as DNA: TGCGCCAGCAGCCTTAGACAGGGGACGAATGAAAAACTGTTTTTT. This rearrangement joins TRBV4-3 to TRBJ1-4, with 8 bases that match TRBD1. The CDR3 contains 15 residues. The germline gives CDR1 LGHNA, CDR2 YSLEER. J gave up 5 bases and V 4 bases, and 6 bases lay outside the gene matches.

The chain employs TRBV6-1 and TRBJ2-1; perhaps TRBD2 as D (6 bases). The germline gives CDR1 MNHNS, CDR2 SASEGT. V dropped 1 base and J dropped 3 bases, with 16 bases sitting between them. The CDR3 is made up of 17 amino acids. CDR3 bases: TGTGCCAGCAGTGAAGTATCAACTACCGGGGGCTACAATGAGCAGTTCTTC. This gives the protein CASSEVSTTGGYNEQFF.